Following are 27 T cell receptor beta chains from one sample sequenced in a study of T cells in Graves' hyperthyroidism and ophthalmopathy. TCR beta CDR3 regions were amplified from RNA transcripts. First-round RT-PCR of the TCR CDR3 relied on the HTBI primer set. TCRdb re-called the multiplex PCR reads with MiXCR, one entry per CDR3 protein. The table records about 200,000 distinct CDR3 sequences, around 17% of them present only once. The sample was blood. These receptors originate from a woman aged 45-60 years with Graves' hyperthyroidism.

The sample holds many counts of this clonotype. This rearrangement joins TRBV29-1 to TRBJ2-7; D ambiguous. The germline V gene encodes CDR1 SQVTM and CDR2 ANQGSEA. The CDR3 totals 13 residues. Between the trimmed V and J ends, which lost 6 bases and 6 bases, there was a span of 18 bases. In DNA, the CDR3 is TGCAGCGTCACGGACCATGTACTTGGCGAGCAGTACTTC. Translating gives CSVTDHVLGEQYF.

The chain recombines TRBV11-1 with TRBJ2-2; 9 nucleotides line up with TRBD1. V shed 2 bases and J 4 bases; nucleotides not matched to a gene: 5. The length of the CDR3 is 16 residues. Germline V lookup: CDR1 SGHAT, CDR2 FQDESV (reference sequence). The CDR3 DNA reads TGTGCCAGCAGCTTAATGGGACAGGGTATCACCGGGGAGCTGTTTTTT. Translated, it gives CASSLMGQGITGELFF.

V is TRBV2 and J is TRBJ1-5; no definite D call. The CDR3 has 13 amino acids. Germline CDR1 is SNHLY and CDR2 is FYNNEI. Trimming left V 6 bases short and J 4 bases short, with 10 bases between. This CDR3 reads CASRWGTNQPQHF. For the CDR3, the DNA is TGTGCCAGCAGGTGGGGAACAAATCAGCCCCAGCATTTT.

This clonotype was found a few times. This chain links TRBV6-1 with TRBJ2-5, with 7 bases identical to TRBD2. The germline V gene has CDR1 MNHNS and CDR2 SASEGT. J was trimmed by 5 bases and V by 2 bases; bases with no gene match: 17. The CDR3 spans 18 residues. DNA for the CDR3: TGTGCCAGCAGTGAAACGATTGCGGGAGCTGCAGTTAGGGAGACCCAGTACTTC. It yields the protein CASSETIAGAAVRETQYF.

Note on this clonotype: This could be a read error, since a much larger clone is one nucleotide away. The chain recombines TRBV20-1 with TRBJ2-7, with D perhaps being TRBD1 or TRBD2 (6 bases each). Near its end, the DNA agrees better with TRBJ2-1, so the J call may be wrong. The CDR3 loop spans 14 amino acids. CDR1 and CDR2 (germline): DFQATT, SNEGSKA (reference sequence). DNA of the CDR3: TGCAGTGCCCCCCGGGGGCGGAGCTCCTACGAGCAGTTCTTC. Protein sequence: CSAPRGRSSYEQFF.

The chain employs TRBV7-9 and TRBJ2-7; D may match TRBD1 or TRBD2 (5 bases each). Matching the DNA end better, TRBJ2-1 makes the J call doubtful. The germline CDR1 and CDR2 sequences are SEHNR and FQNEAQ (reference sequence). The CDR3 loop spans 14 amino acids. The CDR3 is CASSTRDLTYEQFF. CDR3 nucleotide sequence: TGTGCCAGCAGCACCCGGGACCTCACCTACGAGCAGTTCTTC.

The table lists this clonotype with many counts. The rearrangement joins TRBV20-1 to TRBJ2-1; TRBD1 matches 8 bases. The CDR3 loop spans 11 amino acids. Trimming removed 6 bases from V and 10 bases from J; junction bases left unmatched: 5. Germline V gene lookup returns CDR1 DFQATT and CDR2 SNEGSKA (reference sequence). The CDR3 sequence is CSAPRGPEQFF. In DNA form, the CDR3 reads TGCAGTGCGCCCAGGGGGCCGGAGCAGTTCTTC.

This clonotype was seen at least ten times. The V and J genes are TRBV24-1 and TRBJ2-1, with 9 bases that match TRBD1. The CDR3 spans 16 residues. Per germline, CDR1 KGHDR and CDR2 SFDVKD. V lost 4 bases and J lost 0; bases outside the gene matches: 3. CDR3: CATSEGQGFSYNEQFF. The CDR3, as DNA: TGTGCCACCAGTGAGGGACAGGGATTCTCCTACAATGAGCAGTTCTTC.

The V gene is TRBV19, the J gene TRBJ2-5; 13 nucleotides match TRBD2. The CDR3 runs 17 residues. The germline gives CDR1 LNHDA, CDR2 SQIVND (reference sequence). The ends lost 4 bases at V and 4 bases at J; junction bases unmatched: 9. This chain's CDR3 is CASSTNGLAGAGETQYF. Written as DNA, the CDR3 is TGTGCCAGTAGTACAAACGGACTAGCGGGAGCCGGAGAGACCCAGTACTTC.

The table lists this clonotype with many counts. The genes are TRBV9 and TRBJ2-3; 7 positions agree with TRBD2. Germline V gene sequence: CDR1 SGDLS, CDR2 YYNGEE. The CDR3 is 14 residues long. Trimming took 9 bases from V and 6 from J; bases not matched to a gene: 13. The CDR3 loop is CATSKGGVQDTQYF. CDR3 sequence (DNA): TGTGCCACCAGTAAGGGAGGGGTGCAGGATACGCAGTATTTT.

The chain recombines TRBV7-9 with TRBJ2-1; a weak D match, TRBD2 (7 bases). V was clipped by 5 bases and J by 0 bases, with 14 bases between them. Germline lookup yields CDR1 SEHNR and CDR2 FQNEAQ (reference sequence). The CDR3 sequence is 16 residues long. In nucleotides, the CDR3 is TGTGCCAGCAGCAAGCGGGACACGAGCTCCTACAATGAGCAGTTCTTC. Translation gives CASSKRDTSSYNEQFF.

This clonotype was counted ten times or more. V gene TRBV19 combines with J gene TRBJ2-1; TRBD2 agrees at 7 bases. The length of the CDR3 is 15 residues. Germline V gene data show CDR1 as LNHDA and CDR2 as SQIVND (reference sequence). Trimming cost V 10 bases and J 0 bases; bases outside gene matches: 9. CDR3 region: CATKQAGSSYNEQFF. The CDR3 coding sequence is TGTGCCACAAAGCAAGCGGGAAGCTCCTACAATGAGCAGTTCTTC.

The chain uses TRBV4-1 and TRBJ2-5, with 8 bases that match TRBD2. The CDR3 runs 15 residues. V shed 1 base, J shed 9 bases, and the junction held 10 bases outside the gene matches. CDR1 is MGHRA and CDR2 is YSYEKL in the germline V gene. DNA of the CDR3: TGCGCCAGCAGCCAAGTTCAAGCGGGGGCCCCGGCCCAGTACTTC. Translation: CASSQVQAGAPAQYF.

This clonotype was counted between two and nine times. The gene calls are TRBV7-9 and TRBJ1-4; D is ambiguous. V was clipped by 5 bases and J by 0 bases, with 10 bases between them. The CDR3 is 15 amino acids. The germline CDR1 and CDR2 sequences are SEHNR and FQNEAQ (reference sequence). CDR3 DNA sequence: TGTGCCAGCAGCCCCACGGTTGCAACTAATGAAAAACTGTTTTTT. Its translation is CASSPTVATNEKLFF.

This clonotype turned up a few times. The chain employs TRBV7-8 and TRBJ1-5; D might be TRBD1 (5 bases). V was clipped by 2 bases and J by 10 bases, with 24 bases between them. CDR1 is SGHVS and CDR2 is FQNEAQ in the germline V gene. CDR3 length equals 17 residues. The CDR3 region has the DNA TGTGCCAGCAGCTTAAGAGGGGCGGGGGACTACTTTAATCCCCAGCATTTT. Translated, it gives CASSLRGAGDYFNPQHF.

This clonotype was seen at least ten times. This chain joins TRBV18 and TRBJ1-6, with 10 bases matching TRBD1. J lost 10 bases, V lost 4 bases, and 4 bases had no gene match. The length of the CDR3 is 14 residues. Per germline, CDR1 KGHSH and CDR2 LQKENI. The CDR3 DNA reads TGTGCCAGCTCACTGACAGGGGGCGAGTCACCCCTCCACTTT. This codes for CASSLTGGESPLHF.

This clonotype showed up many times. The chain joins TRBV20-1 to TRBJ2-7; D assignment may be TRBD1 or TRBD2 (5 bases each). The V gene's germline CDR1 is DFQATT and CDR2 SNEGSKA (reference sequence). Trimming took off 3 bases at V and 9 bases at J, with 15 bases between the two ends. The CDR3 has 12 residues. The CDR3 nucleotides are TGCAGTGCTAGCATTACGCGTGGGGGGCAGTACTTC. As protein: CSASITRGGQYF.

This chain connects TRBV9 to TRBJ1-6, with 8 nucleotides matching TRBD1. The V gene end was trimmed by 6 bases and the J gene end by 7 bases; junction bases not matched to a gene: 6. CDR3 length: 14 amino acids. CDR1 and CDR2 from the germline V gene are SGDLS and YYNGEE. The CDR3 DNA reads as TGTGCCAGCACACCGGGACAGGAGAATTCACCCCTCCACTTT. It specifies CASTPGQENSPLHF.

In its sample, this clonotype was seen many times. The rearrangement uses TRBV28 and TRBJ1-5; D is ambiguous. The CDR3 consists of 18 residues. CDR1 and CDR2 (germline): MDHEN, SYDVKM. The V and J ends lost 0 bases and 0 bases respectively, with 15 bases between them. The CDR3 spells CASSLWWDKKVSNQPQHF. The CDR3 DNA is TGTGCCAGCAGTTTATGGTGGGATAAGAAGGTTAGCAATCAGCCCCAGCATTTT. The whole variable domain, filled in from reference TRBV28 and TRBJ1-5, reads DVKVTQSSRYLVKRTGEKVFLECVQDMDHENMFWYRQDPGLGLRLIYFSYDVKMKEKGDIPEGYSVSREKKERFSLILESASTNQTSMYLCASSLWWDKKVSNQPQHFGDGTRLSIL.

The rearrangement uses TRBV24-1 and TRBJ1-4; D remains unclear. Deletions cut 3 bases from V and 7 bases from J, with 5 bases between. Germline assignment: CDR1 KGHDR and CDR2 SFDVKD. The CDR3 is made up of 12 amino acids. The DNA for the CDR3 is TGTGCCACCAGTGATCCGGGTGAAAAACTGTTTTTT. Translating gives CATSDPGEKLFF.

The table lists this clonotype with many counts. The chain joins TRBV15 to TRBJ2-1; 8 positions agree with TRBD1. The germline V gene encodes CDR1 LNHNV and CDR2 YYDKDF (reference sequence). Trimming cost V 0 bases and J 0 bases; bases outside gene matches: 19. This CDR3 comprises 22 residues. CDR3 in DNA: TGTGCCACCAGCAGAGATGTTGGCGTGGACAGGGACTTCAGGAGCTCCTACAATGAGCAGTTCTTC. Residues: CATSRDVGVDRDFRSSYNEQFF. Complete variable domain (other parts from reference TRBV15 and TRBJ2-1): DAMVIQNPRYQVTQFGKPVTLSCSQTLNHNVMYWYQQKSSQAPKLLFHYYDKDFNNEADTPDNFQSRRPNTSFCFLDIRSPGLGDTAMYLCATSRDVGVDRDFRSSYNEQFFGPGTRLTVL.

This clonotype was counted at least ten times. This chain connects TRBV29-1 to TRBJ2-7; D ambiguous. The germline V gene encodes CDR1 SQVTM and CDR2 ANQGSEA. This CDR3 has 11 amino acids. V was clipped by 4 bases and J by 0 bases, with 4 bases between them. The CDR3 DNA follows: TGCAGCGTTGGGGACTCCTACGAGCAGTACTTC. This translates into CSVGDSYEQYF.

This clonotype occurred many times. The chain uses TRBV7-9 and TRBJ2-1; D remains ambiguous. The V end was cut by 6 bases, the J end by 2 bases, with 11 bases between. The CDR3 has 14 amino acids. The V gene's germline CDR1 is SEHNR and CDR2 FQNEAQ (reference sequence). CDR3 DNA sequence: TGTGCCAGCAGACCCCCTGGCGCCTACAATGAGCAGTTCTTC. This encodes CASRPPGAYNEQFF.

The rearrangement uses TRBV6-2 or TRBV6-3 and TRBJ2-1; D perhaps matches TRBD2 (5 bases). Trimming shortened V by 2 bases and J by 3 bases, and 11 bases separated the two germline ends. Germline V gives CDR1 MNHEY, CDR2 SVGEGT. This CDR3 has 15 amino acids. The CDR3 sequence: CASSYTYGDYNEQFF. The DNA of the CDR3 is TGTGCCAGCAGTTACACTTACGGGGACTACAATGAGCAGTTCTTC.

This clonotype has at least ten counts. This sequence joins TRBV24-1 and TRBJ2-7; 12 nucleotides agree with TRBD2. Germline CDR1 is KGHDR and CDR2 is SFDVKD. The CDR3 length is 18 residues. Trimming removed 4 bases from V and 7 bases from J; junction bases left unmatched: 16. The CDR3 DNA is TGTGCCACCAGTGACTCCGGACTAGCGGGACTTCTTTCGCGGGAGCAGTACTTC. Protein product: CATSDSGLAGLLSREQYF.

Regarding this clonotype: Since a much larger clone is just one base distant, this may be a read error. For the CDR3, the DNA is TGTGCCATCAGCCGGGGAGCTCCCTCCACCAACACCGGGGAGCTGGTTTTT. Protein: CAISRGAPSTNTGELVF. The chain couples TRBV10-3 to TRBJ2-2; tentative D call: TRBD2 (5 bases). Germline CDR1 ENHRY, CDR2 SYGVKD. CDR3 size: 17 residues.

The table lists this clonotype with a few counts. This chain connects TRBV6-1 to TRBJ1-5, with D uncertain. Per germline, CDR1 MNHNS and CDR2 SASEGT. Trimming removed 6 bases from V and 0 bases from J, with 15 bases in between. The CDR3 totals 16 residues. In DNA form, the CDR3 reads TGTGCCAGCAGGTCGCATGGGGATTATAGCAATCAGCCCCAGCATTTT. It specifies CASRSHGDYSNQPQHF.